This is a list of T cell receptor beta chains from one sample in a study of OX40 agonist ivuxolimab in advanced cancers. Assay used: immunoSEQ multiplex PCR; TCRdb lists only in-frame clones, some missing. The sample gives some 47,000 clones, approximately 85% of which show up once; approximately 2.1% is in the top ten. Sample: CD4+ or CD8+ T cells sorted from blood, taken in a trial of the OX40 agonist ivuxolimab. These receptors originate from an adult with an advanced solid tumor such as melanoma, head and neck, liver or kidney cancer. CDR3s include the opening cysteine and the closing phenylalanine or tryptophan. The order of the fields is CDR3 length, J gene, clone size, D gene, V gene, CDR3 DNA, CDR3 protein. A D gene is named only where the DNA matches it firmly. Clone size is shown for a subset of rows, as once, few, many or a class of expanded clone.

length: 14; J: TRBJ1-1; size: .; D: .; V: TRBV15; DNA: TGTGCCACCAGCAGGAGGACCTCGAACACTGAAGCTTTCTTT; CDR3: CATSRRTSNTEAFF
length: 14; J: TRBJ2-7; size: .; D: .; V: TRBV7-2; DNA: TGTGCCAGCAGCTCCCTAGCCCGGGTTGACGAGCAGTACTTC; CDR3: CASSSLARVDEQYF
length: 13; J: TRBJ2-1; size: .; D: .; V: TRBV7-8; DNA: TGTGCCAGCCGGGGCGATATACTCGATGAGCAGTTCTTC; CDR3: CASRGDILDEQFF
length: 16; J: TRBJ1-6; size: .; D: .; V: TRBV28; DNA: TGTGCCAGCAGCCCAGCGCAGGGCCCTTATAATTCACCCCTCCACTTT; CDR3: CASSPAQGPYNSPLHF
length: 14; J: TRBJ1-2; size: .; D: .; V: TRBV15; DNA: TGTGCCACCAGCAGAGATAGGGTTAACTATGGCTACACCTTC; CDR3: CATSRDRVNYGYTF
length: 21; J: TRBJ2-1; size: .; D: TRBD2; V: TRBV7-6; DNA: TGTGCCAGCAGCTTAGACGGGTCCCGGGCTAGCGGGAGAAAGATCTACAATGAGCAGTTCTTC; CDR3: CASSLDGSRASGRKIYNEQFF
length: 17; J: TRBJ2-1; size: .; D: TRBD2; V: TRBV28; DNA: TGTGCCAGCAGTTTACCGGGACTAGCGGGAGTCTTGAATGAGCAGTTCTTC; CDR3: CASSLPGLAGVLNEQFF
length: 13; J: TRBJ1-1; size: .; D: TRBD1; V: TRBV28; DNA: TGTGCCAGCAAACCAGGGGGCCGGTCTGAAGCTTTCTTT; CDR3: CASKPGGRSEAFF
length: 13; J: TRBJ1-5; size: .; D: .; V: TRBV19; DNA: TGTGCCAGTAGTATGAGGGGAGGACAGCCCCAGCATTTT; CDR3: CASSMRGGQPQHF
length: 16; J: TRBJ2-5; size: once; D: .; V: TRBV6-6; DNA: TGTGCCAGCAGTTACTCGGGCAGGGGTCTACAAGAGACCCAGTACTTC; CDR3: CASSYSGRGLQETQYF
length: 15; J: TRBJ2-2; size: .; D: .; V: TRBV9; DNA: TGTGCCAGCAGCGGGGGACTCGGAAACACCGGGGAGCTGTTTTTT; CDR3: CASSGGLGNTGELFF
length: 16; J: TRBJ1-3; size: .; D: .; V: TRBV4-3; DNA: TGCGCCAGCAGCCATCGTTTGCAGGGGCGTGGAAACACCATATATTTT; CDR3: CASSHRLQGRGNTIYF
length: 16; J: TRBJ2-5; size: .; D: .; V: TRBV7-2; DNA: TGTGCCAGCAGCTCGAGCGCGGCCGGGACCCACGGGGAGCAGTACTTC; CDR3: CASSSSAAGTHGEQYF
length: 16; J: TRBJ2-3; size: .; D: .; V: TRBV1; DNA: TGCACCAGCAGCCTTACTTCCCGGGGGGGCATAGATACGCAGTATTTT; CDR3: CTSSLTSRGGIDTQYF
length: 13; J: TRBJ2-2; size: .; D: .; V: TRBV5-1; DNA: TGCGCCAGCAGCTTGGGGGCTGCCGGGGAGCTGTTTTTT; CDR3: CASSLGAAGELFF
length: 15; J: TRBJ1-5; size: .; D: .; V: TRBV27; DNA: TGTGCCAGCAGTCCGACCACAGCAGGGATTCAGCCCCAGCATTTT; CDR3: CASSPTTAGIQPQHF
length: 15; J: TRBJ1-1; size: .; D: TRBD1; V: TRBV6-6; DNA: TGTGCCAGCAGTTTTCCGGGACAGGGCGGCACTGAAGCTTTCTTT; CDR3: CASSFPGQGGTEAFF
length: 12; J: TRBJ1-1; size: few; D: .; V: TRBV7-9; DNA: TGTGCCAGCAATGAGCAGAACACTGAAGCTTTCTTT; CDR3: CASNEQNTEAFF